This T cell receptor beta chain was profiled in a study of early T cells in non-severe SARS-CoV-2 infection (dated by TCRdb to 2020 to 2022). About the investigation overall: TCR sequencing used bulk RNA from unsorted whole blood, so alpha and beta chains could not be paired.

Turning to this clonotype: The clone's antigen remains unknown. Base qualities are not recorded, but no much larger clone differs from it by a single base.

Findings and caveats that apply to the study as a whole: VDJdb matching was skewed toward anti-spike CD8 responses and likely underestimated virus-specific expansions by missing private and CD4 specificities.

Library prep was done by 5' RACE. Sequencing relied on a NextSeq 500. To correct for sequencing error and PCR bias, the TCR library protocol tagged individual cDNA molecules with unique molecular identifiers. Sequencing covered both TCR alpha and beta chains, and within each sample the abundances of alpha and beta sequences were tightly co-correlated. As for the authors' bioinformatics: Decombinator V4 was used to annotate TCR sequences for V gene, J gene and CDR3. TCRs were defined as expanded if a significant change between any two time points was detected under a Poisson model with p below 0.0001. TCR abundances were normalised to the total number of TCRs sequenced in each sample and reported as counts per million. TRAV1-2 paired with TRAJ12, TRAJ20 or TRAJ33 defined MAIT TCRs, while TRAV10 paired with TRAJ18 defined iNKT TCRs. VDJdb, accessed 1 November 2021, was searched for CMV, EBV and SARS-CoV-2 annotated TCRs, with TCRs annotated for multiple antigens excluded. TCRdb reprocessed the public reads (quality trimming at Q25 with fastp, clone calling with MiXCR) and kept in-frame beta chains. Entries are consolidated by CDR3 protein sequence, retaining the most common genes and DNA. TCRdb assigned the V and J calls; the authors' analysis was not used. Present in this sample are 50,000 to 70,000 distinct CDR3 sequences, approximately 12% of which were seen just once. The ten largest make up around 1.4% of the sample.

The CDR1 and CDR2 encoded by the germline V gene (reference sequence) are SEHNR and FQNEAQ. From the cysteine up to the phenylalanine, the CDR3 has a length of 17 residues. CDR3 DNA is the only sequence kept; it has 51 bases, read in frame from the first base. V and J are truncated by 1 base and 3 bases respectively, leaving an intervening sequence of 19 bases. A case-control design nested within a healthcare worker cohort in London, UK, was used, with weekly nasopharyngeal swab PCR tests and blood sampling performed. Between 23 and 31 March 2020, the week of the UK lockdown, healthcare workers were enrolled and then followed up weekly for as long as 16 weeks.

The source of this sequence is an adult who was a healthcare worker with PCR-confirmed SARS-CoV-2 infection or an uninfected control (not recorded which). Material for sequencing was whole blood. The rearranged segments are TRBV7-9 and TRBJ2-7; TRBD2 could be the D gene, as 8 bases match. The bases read TGTGCCAGCAGCTTAGTTTTTCGGGAGGGACAGCACTACGAGCAGTACTTC. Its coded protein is CASSLVFREGQHYEQYF.